The present T cell receptor (beta chain) was sequenced within a study of blood T cell repertoires in COVID-19. Germline trimming cut 4 bases from V and 0 bases from J; bases unmatched to any gene: 13. Germline V gene sequence: CDR1 SGHRS, CDR2 YFSETQ. CDR3 length: 19 amino acids. The repertoire was sequenced with immunoSEQ multiplex PCR; TCRdb's copy has only in-frame clones and lacks some. Among around 300,000 clones listed, 80% to 90% were seen once. The sequenced material came from peripheral blood. The sequence was obtained from a woman aged 25 to 45 with active or convalescent COVID-19. The chain has TRBV5-1 and TRBJ2-7; 13 nucleotides agree with TRBD2. CDR3 amino acids: CASSPWTSGGSSSSYEQYF. The CDR3 DNA follows: TGCGCCAGCAGCCCCTGGACTAGCGGGGGCTCAAGTAGCTCCTACGAGCAGTACTTC.